This TCR beta chain was obtained from a study of OX40 agonist ivuxolimab in advanced cancers. CDR3 size: 14 residues. In germline, CDR1 is SGHNT, CDR2 YENEEA. Trimming cost V 5 bases and J 4 bases, with 12 bases left between them. TCRdb keeps only in-frame clones here, not all; method: immunoSEQ multiplex PCR. Of 57,000 or so clones in the sample, about 85% were seen once. This sequence joins TRBV11-3 and TRBJ1-3, with D possibly matching TRBD1 (5 bases). The source of this sequence is an adult with an advanced solid tumor such as melanoma, head and neck, liver or kidney cancer. The sample was CD4+ or CD8+ T cells sorted from blood, taken in a trial of the OX40 agonist ivuxolimab. The CDR3: CASSPGTRGNTIYF. For the CDR3, the DNA is TGTGCCAGCAGCCCCGGGACGCGGGGAAACACCATATATTTT.